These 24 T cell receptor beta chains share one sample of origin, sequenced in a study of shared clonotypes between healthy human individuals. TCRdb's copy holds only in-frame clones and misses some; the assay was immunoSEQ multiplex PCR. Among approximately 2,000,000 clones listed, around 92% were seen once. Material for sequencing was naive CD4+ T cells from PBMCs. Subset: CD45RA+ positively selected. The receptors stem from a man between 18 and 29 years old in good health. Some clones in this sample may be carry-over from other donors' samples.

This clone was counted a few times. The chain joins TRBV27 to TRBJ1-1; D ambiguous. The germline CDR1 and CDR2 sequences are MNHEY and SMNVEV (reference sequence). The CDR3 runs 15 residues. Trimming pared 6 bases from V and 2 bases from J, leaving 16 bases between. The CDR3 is CASRGTGLSNTEAFF. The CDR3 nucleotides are TGTGCCAGCAGGGGTACTGGACTTTCCAACACTGAAGCTTTCTTT.

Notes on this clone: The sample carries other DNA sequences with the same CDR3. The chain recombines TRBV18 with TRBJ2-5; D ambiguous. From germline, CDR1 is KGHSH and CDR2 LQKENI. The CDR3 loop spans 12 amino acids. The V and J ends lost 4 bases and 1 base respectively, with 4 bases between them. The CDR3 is CASSLPQETQYF. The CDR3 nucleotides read TGTGCCAGCTCACTTCCCCAAGAGACCCAGTACTTC.

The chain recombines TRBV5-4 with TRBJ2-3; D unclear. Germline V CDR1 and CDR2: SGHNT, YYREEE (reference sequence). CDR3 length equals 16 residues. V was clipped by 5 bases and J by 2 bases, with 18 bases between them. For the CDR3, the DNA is TGTGCCAGCAGTGGTGACGGGCGTCGACTCACAGATACGCAGTATTTT. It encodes CASSGDGRRLTDTQYF.

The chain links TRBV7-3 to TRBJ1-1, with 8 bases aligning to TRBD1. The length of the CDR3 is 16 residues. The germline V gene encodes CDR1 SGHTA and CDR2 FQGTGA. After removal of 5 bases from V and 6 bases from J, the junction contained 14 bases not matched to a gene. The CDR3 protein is CASSPGGAGGAAEAFF. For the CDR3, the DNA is TGTGCCAGCAGCCCCGGCGGGGCAGGGGGCGCGGCTGAAGCTTTCTTT.

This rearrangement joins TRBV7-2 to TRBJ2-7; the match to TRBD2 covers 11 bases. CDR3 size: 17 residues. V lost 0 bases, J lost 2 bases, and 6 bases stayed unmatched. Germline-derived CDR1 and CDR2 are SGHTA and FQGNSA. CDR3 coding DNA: TGTGCCAGCAGCTTAGCCGGGACTAGCGGTCTCACCTACGAGCAGTACTTC. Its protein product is CASSLAGTSGLTYEQYF. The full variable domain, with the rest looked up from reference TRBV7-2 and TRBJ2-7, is GAGVSQSPSNKVTEKGKDVELRCDPISGHTALYWYRQSLGQGLEFLIYFQGNSAPDKSGLPSDRFSAERTGGSVSTLTIQRTQQEDSAVYLCASSLAGTSGLTYEQYFGPGTRLTVT.

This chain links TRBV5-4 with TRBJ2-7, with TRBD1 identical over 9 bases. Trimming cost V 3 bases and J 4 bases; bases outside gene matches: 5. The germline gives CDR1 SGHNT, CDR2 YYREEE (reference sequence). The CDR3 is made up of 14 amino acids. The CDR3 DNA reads TGTGCCAGCAGCTCGACAGGGGGAAGGTACGAGCAGTACTTC. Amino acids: CASSSTGGRYEQYF.

DNA for the CDR3: TGTGCCAGCTCACCCGCATTTGAGGGCTACACCTTC. Its translation: CASSPAFEGYTF. This chain uses TRBV18 with TRBJ1-2; D is uncertain. V was trimmed by 3 bases and J by 8 bases, leaving 10 bases between them. The CDR3 is made up of 12 amino acids. CDR1 KGHSH and CDR2 LQKENI come from the germline V gene.

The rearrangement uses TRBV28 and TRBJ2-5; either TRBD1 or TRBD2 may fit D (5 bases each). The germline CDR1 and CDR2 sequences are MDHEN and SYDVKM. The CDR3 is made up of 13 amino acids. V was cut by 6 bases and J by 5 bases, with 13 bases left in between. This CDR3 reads CASRGTLRETQYF. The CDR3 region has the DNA TGTGCCAGCAGGGGGACCCTCCGGGAGACCCAGTACTTC.

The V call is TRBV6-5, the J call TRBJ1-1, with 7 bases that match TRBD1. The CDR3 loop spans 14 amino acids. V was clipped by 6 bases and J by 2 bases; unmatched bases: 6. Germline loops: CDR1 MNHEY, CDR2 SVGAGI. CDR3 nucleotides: TGTGCCAGCAGGCTTGGGACAGCAAACACTGAAGCTTTCTTT. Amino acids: CASRLGTANTEAFF.

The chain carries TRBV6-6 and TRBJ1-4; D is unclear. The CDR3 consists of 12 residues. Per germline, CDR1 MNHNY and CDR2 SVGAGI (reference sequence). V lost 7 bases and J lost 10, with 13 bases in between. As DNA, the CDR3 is TGTGCCAGCACTCAATTGGGAGTAAAACTGTTTTTT. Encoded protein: CASTQLGVKLFF.

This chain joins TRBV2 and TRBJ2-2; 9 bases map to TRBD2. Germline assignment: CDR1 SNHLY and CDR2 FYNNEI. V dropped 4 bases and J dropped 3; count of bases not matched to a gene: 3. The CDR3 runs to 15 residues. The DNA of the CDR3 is TGTGCCAGCAGTGCGACTAGCGGATACACCGGGGAGCTGTTTTTT. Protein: CASSATSGYTGELFF.

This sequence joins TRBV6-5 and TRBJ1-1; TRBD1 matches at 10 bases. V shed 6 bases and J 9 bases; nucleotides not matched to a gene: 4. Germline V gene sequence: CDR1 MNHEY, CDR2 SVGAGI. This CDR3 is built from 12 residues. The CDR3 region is CASRPDRGQAFF. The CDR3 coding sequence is TGTGCCAGCAGACCCGACAGGGGGCAAGCTTTCTTT.

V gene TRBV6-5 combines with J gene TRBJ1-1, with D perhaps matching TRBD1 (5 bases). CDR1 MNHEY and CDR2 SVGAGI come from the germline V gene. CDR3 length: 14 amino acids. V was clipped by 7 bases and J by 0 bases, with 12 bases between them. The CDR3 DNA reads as TGTGCCAGCACCCGAGGGGCCATGAACACTGAAGCTTTCTTT. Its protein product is CASTRGAMNTEAFF.

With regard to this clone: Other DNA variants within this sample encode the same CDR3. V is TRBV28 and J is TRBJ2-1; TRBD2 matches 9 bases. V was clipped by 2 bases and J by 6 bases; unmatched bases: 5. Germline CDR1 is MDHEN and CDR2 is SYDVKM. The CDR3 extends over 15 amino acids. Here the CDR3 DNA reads TGTGCCAGCAGTTTACCGGGACTAGCAGGCAATGAGCAGTTCTTC. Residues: CASSLPGLAGNEQFF.

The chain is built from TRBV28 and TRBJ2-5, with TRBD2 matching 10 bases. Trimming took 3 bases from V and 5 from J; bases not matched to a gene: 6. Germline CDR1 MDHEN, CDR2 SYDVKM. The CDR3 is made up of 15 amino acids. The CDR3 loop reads CASSLQGLARETQYF. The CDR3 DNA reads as TGTGCCAGCAGTTTGCAGGGACTAGCGAGGGAGACCCAGTACTTC.

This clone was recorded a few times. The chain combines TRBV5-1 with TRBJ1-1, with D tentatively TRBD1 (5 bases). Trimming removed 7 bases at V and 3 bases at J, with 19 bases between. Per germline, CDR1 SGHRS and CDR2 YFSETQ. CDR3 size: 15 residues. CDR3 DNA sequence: TGCGCCAGCGGAGTCGTGGCAGGGCGTGACACTGAAGCTTTCTTT. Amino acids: CASGVVAGRDTEAFF. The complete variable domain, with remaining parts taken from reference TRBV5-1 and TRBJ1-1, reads KAGVTQTPRYLIKTRGQQVTLSCSPISGHRSVSWYQQTPGQGLQFLFEYFSETQRNKGNFPGRFSGRQFSNSRSEMNVSTLELGDSALYLCASGVVAGRDTEAFFGQGTRLTVV.

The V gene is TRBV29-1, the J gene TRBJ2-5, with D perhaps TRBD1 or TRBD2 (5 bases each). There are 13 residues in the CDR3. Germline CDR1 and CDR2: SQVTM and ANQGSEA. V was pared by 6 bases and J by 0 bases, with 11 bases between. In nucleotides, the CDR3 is TGCAGCGTCCATGGGGGATACCAAGAGACCCAGTACTTC. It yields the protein CSVHGGYQETQYF.

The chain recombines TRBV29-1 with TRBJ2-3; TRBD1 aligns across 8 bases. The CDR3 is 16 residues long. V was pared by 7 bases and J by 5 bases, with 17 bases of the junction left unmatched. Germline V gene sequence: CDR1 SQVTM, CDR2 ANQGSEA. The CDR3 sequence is CSEGQGPVAPRDTQYF. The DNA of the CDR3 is TGCAGCGAAGGACAGGGACCCGTCGCGCCCCGAGATACGCAGTATTTT.

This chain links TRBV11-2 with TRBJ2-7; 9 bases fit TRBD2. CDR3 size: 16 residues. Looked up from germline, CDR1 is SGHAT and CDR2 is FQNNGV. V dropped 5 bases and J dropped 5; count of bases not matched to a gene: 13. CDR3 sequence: CASSPQPVAGDNEQYF. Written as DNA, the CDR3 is TGTGCCAGCAGCCCCCAGCCCGTAGCGGGAGATAACGAGCAGTACTTC.

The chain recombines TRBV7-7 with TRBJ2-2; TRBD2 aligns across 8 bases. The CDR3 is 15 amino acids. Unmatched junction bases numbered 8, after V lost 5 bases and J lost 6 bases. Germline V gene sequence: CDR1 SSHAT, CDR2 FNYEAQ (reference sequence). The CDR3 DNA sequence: TGTGCCAGCAGCCCAACAGCGGGAGTTTCCGGGGAGCTGTTTTTT. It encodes CASSPTAGVSGELFF.

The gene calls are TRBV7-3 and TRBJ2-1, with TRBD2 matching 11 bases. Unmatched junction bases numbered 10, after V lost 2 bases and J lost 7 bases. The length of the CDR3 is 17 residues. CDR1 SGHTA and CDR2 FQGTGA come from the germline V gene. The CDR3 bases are TGTGCCAGCAGCTTAGGGATGGGGACTAGCGGTATAAATGAGCAGTTCTTC. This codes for CASSLGMGTSGINEQFF.

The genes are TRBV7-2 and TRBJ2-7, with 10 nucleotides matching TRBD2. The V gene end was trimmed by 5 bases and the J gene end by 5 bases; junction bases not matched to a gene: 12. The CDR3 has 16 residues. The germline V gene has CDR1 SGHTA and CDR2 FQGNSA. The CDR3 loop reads CASSRSSSGSVHEQYF. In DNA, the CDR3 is TGTGCCAGCAGCCGTTCCTCTAGCGGGAGTGTCCACGAGCAGTACTTC.

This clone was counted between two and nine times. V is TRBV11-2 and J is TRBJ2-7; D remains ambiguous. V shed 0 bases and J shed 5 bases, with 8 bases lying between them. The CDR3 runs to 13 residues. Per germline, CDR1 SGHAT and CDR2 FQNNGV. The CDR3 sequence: CASSLDRTDEQYF. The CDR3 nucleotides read TGTGCCAGCAGCTTAGACCGGACGGACGAGCAGTACTTC.

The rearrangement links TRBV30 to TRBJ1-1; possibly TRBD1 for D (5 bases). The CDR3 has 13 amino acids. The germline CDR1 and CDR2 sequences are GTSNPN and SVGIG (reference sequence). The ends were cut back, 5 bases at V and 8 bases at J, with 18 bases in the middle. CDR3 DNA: TGTGCCTGGCGACCCCCAGGGACCATCGAAGCTTTCTTT. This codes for CAWRPPGTIEAFF. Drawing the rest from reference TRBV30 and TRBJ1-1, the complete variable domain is SQTIHQWPATLVQPVGSPLSLECTVEGTSNPNLYWYRQAAGRGLQLLFYSVGIGQISSEVPQNLSASRPQDRQFILSSKKLLLSDSGFYLCAWRPPGTIEAFFGQGTRLTVV.